Presented here are 20 T cell receptor beta chains from one specimen sequenced in a study of blood T cell repertoires in COVID-19. Assay used: immunoSEQ multiplex PCR; TCRdb lists only in-frame clones, some missing. This sample has approximately 41,000 clones, with about four fifths found just once. The sample was peripheral blood. The receptor set was obtained from a woman aged 80 or over with acute or convalescent COVID-19.

The V gene is TRBV7-2, the J gene TRBJ1-3, with D unclear. CDR3 length: 15 residues. The V end was cut by 5 bases, the J end by 0 bases, with 11 bases between. Germline V lookup: CDR1 SGHTA, CDR2 FQGNSA. The CDR3 region has the DNA TGTGCCAGCAGCGCCGGGGAGATCTCTGGAAACACCATATATTTT. This encodes CASSAGEISGNTIYF.

J is TRBJ2-7 and V is TRBV11-2; perhaps TRBD1 as D (6 bases). Germline CDR1 reads SGHAT; CDR2 reads FQNNGV. Trimming stripped 5 bases from V and 4 bases from J, with 12 bases between. The CDR3 is made up of 13 amino acids. The CDR3 reads CASSRGHLYEQYF. The DNA for the CDR3 is TGTGCCAGCAGCCGGGGACATTTGTACGAGCAGTACTTC.

J is TRBJ1-2 and V is TRBV6-6; possible D gene TRBD1, 6 bases. The CDR3 covers 13 residues. V lost 4 bases to trimming and J lost 7 bases, with 13 bases between them. The germline V gene encodes CDR1 MNHNY and CDR2 SVGAGI (reference sequence). CDR3 region: CASSSSGAGGYTF. The CDR3 DNA follows: TGTGCCAGCAGTTCCTCGGGGGCCGGTGGCTACACCTTC.

The V gene is TRBV28, the J gene TRBJ2-2; 7 bases are a match to TRBD2. CDR1 and CDR2 from the germline V gene are MDHEN and SYDVKM. The junction had 5 bases not matched to a gene; V was cut back by 7 bases and J by 0 bases. This CDR3 is 15 amino acids long. For the CDR3, the DNA is TGTGCCAGCACCCTGAGCGGGGCGAACACCGGGGAGCTGTTTTTT. Residues: CASTLSGANTGELFF.

The chain combines TRBV23-1 with TRBJ1-1; 7 bases fit TRBD1. TRBV23-1 is classed as an ORF, of uncertain function. This CDR3 has 14 residues. V lost 3 bases to trimming and J lost 2 bases; unmatched junction nucleotides: 3. CDR3 protein: CASSHRGTNTEAFF. CDR3 nucleotides: TGCGCCAGCAGTCACAGGGGGACAAACACTGAAGCTTTCTTT.

The V gene is TRBV9, the J gene TRBJ2-3; a weak D match, TRBD1 (7 bases). CDR1 and CDR2 from the germline V gene are SGDLS and YYNGEE. Trimming stripped 3 bases from V and 3 bases from J, with 17 bases between. The CDR3 totals 16 residues. The CDR3 here is CASSAIRAGGTDTQYF. Written as DNA, the CDR3 is TGTGCCAGCAGCGCCATTAGAGCAGGGGGGACAGATACGCAGTATTTT.

This chain joins TRBV5-4 and TRBJ1-1, with 8 bases identical to TRBD1. Germline loops: CDR1 SGHNT, CDR2 YYREEE (reference sequence). The CDR3 is made up of 14 amino acids. Losses at the gene ends were 5 bases for V and 10 bases for J; bases not matched to a gene: 13. DNA of the CDR3: TGTGCCAGCAGTCGCGACCTCCAGGGGGCTGCAGCTTTCTTT. Protein product: CASSRDLQGAAAFF.

This rearrangement joins TRBV7-9 to TRBJ1-4, with TRBD1 matching 9 bases. The ends lost 6 bases at V and 8 bases at J; junction bases unmatched: 7. The CDR3 loop spans 14 amino acids. CDR1 and CDR2 (germline): SEHNR, FQNEAQ (reference sequence). The CDR3 DNA sequence: TGTGCCAGCAGTCGGGACAGGGTACACGAAAAACTGTTTTTT. Amino acids: CASSRDRVHEKLFF.

CDR3 bases: TGTGCCAGCTCACCCAACAGGAGGGAGTTCGATGGCTACACCTTC. Translation gives CASSPNRREFDGYTF. This sequence joins TRBV18 and TRBJ1-2, with D possibly being TRBD1 (5 bases). V shed 3 bases and J shed 6 bases, with 17 bases lying between them. Germline V lookup: CDR1 KGHSH, CDR2 LQKENI. The CDR3 has 15 residues.

In DNA form, the CDR3 reads TGTGCCAGCAGCTTTTCCCCGGGACAGGGACCCCAGTACTTC. This codes for CASSFSPGQGPQYF. The chain has TRBV7-3 and TRBJ2-7; 9 nucleotides agree with TRBD1. V was clipped by 3 bases and J by 10 bases; unmatched bases: 10. The CDR3 has 14 amino acids. From germline, CDR1 is SGHTA and CDR2 FQGTGA.

This chain joins TRBV18 and TRBJ2-1; 9 nucleotides align to TRBD2. V lost 6 bases and J lost 8; bases outside the gene matches: 11. This CDR3 comprises 15 residues. Looked up from germline, CDR1 is KGHSH and CDR2 is LQKENI. This chain's CDR3 is CASSSSRGGSDEQFF. The CDR3 DNA is TGTGCCAGCTCTAGCTCGCGGGGGGGCAGTGATGAGCAGTTCTTC. The variable domain in full, completed from reference TRBV18 and TRBJ2-1, reads NAGVMQNPRHLVRRRGQEARLRCSPMKGHSHVYWYRQLPEEGLKFMVYLQKENIIDESGMPKERFSAEFPKEGPSILRIQQVVRGDSAAYFCASSSSRGGSDEQFFGPGTRLTVL.

This chain connects TRBV9 to TRBJ2-3; TRBD1 agrees at 8 bases. Per the germline V gene, CDR1 is SGDLS and CDR2 is YYNGEE. V shed 0 bases and J 5 bases; nucleotides not matched to a gene: 8. This CDR3 region has 16 residues. The CDR3 DNA sequence: TGTGCCAGCAGCGTAGATAGGGCAGGGGGCCTAGATACGCAGTATTTT. Its protein product is CASSVDRAGGLDTQYF.

This chain uses TRBV7-6 with TRBJ1-3; D ambiguous. The CDR3 totals 15 residues. Trimming took 1 base from V and 0 from J, leaving 7 bases between them. Germline values: CDR1 SGHVS, CDR2 FNYEAQ. The CDR3 protein is CASSLDSDSGNTIYF. CDR3 DNA: TGTGCCAGCAGCTTAGACTCCGACTCTGGAAACACCATATATTTT.

This clone was detected once. The V call is TRBV7-9, the J call TRBJ1-4, with 9 bases that match TRBD1. The CDR3 contains 15 residues. Germline trimming cut 4 bases from V and 8 bases from J; bases unmatched to any gene: 8. Germline CDR1 is SEHNR and CDR2 is FQNEAQ (reference sequence). The CDR3 here is CASSSNRGLDEKLFF. The CDR3 DNA follows: TGTGCCAGCAGCTCAAACAGGGGGCTGGACGAAAAACTGTTTTTT.

This clone showed up just a few times. This chain links TRBV11-2 with TRBJ1-1; D unresolved. Per germline, CDR1 SGHAT and CDR2 FQNNGV. The CDR3 has 15 residues. V was trimmed by 0 bases and J by 4 bases, leaving 12 bases between them. Here the CDR3 DNA reads TGTGCCAGCAGCTTAGAACAAGGGAGTATCACTGAAGCTTTCTTT. Its translation: CASSLEQGSITEAFF.

The V and J genes are TRBV9 and TRBJ1-1, with D unresolved. The CDR3 runs 15 residues. Germline assignment: CDR1 SGDLS and CDR2 YYNGEE. Deletions cut 2 bases from V and 8 bases from J, with 19 bases between. The CDR3 nucleotides are TGTGCCAGCAGCGTGGGCATCACAGCCTTAGAAGAAGCTTTCTTT. It is translated as CASSVGITALEEAFF.

This clone was detected a few times. The chain couples TRBV11-3 to TRBJ1-6; D is perhaps TRBD1 (5 bases). The length of the CDR3 is 12 residues. Germline lookup yields CDR1 SGHNT and CDR2 YENEEA. V lost 11 bases and J 9 bases, leaving 14 bases between the germline ends. In DNA form, the CDR3 reads TGTGCCTCCGGGGGGGAAGGTTCACCCCTCCACTTT. Its protein product is CASGGEGSPLHF.

The gene calls are TRBV7-9 and TRBJ2-7; no reliable D call. The CDR3 runs 12 residues. The germline V and J ends were trimmed by 4 bases and 4 bases, with 8 bases remaining between them. Germline V lookup: CDR1 SEHNR, CDR2 FQNEAQ (reference sequence). Written as DNA, the CDR3 is TGTGCCAGCAGCTCTAACTCGTACGAGCAGTACTTC. Translating it yields CASSSNSYEQYF.

The CDR3 nucleotides are TGTGCCATCAGGACTGGACAGGGACTCAAGGATACGCAGTATTTT. Protein product: CAIRTGQGLKDTQYF. The chain employs TRBV10-3 and TRBJ2-3; 8 bases map to TRBD1. The ends lost 6 bases at V and 6 bases at J; junction bases unmatched: 11. The CDR3 has 15 amino acids. Looked up from germline, CDR1 is ENHRY and CDR2 is SYGVKD.

This clone was seen just once. The CDR3 is CASSAQGARTEAFF. The CDR3 bases are TGCGCCAGCAGCGCACAGGGGGCGAGGACTGAAGCTTTCTTT. This chain joins TRBV4-3 and TRBJ1-1; 9 bases are shared with TRBD1. Germline CDR1 is LGHNA and CDR2 is YSLEER. The CDR3 covers 14 residues. After removal of 5 bases from V and 5 bases from J, the junction contained 6 bases not matched to a gene.